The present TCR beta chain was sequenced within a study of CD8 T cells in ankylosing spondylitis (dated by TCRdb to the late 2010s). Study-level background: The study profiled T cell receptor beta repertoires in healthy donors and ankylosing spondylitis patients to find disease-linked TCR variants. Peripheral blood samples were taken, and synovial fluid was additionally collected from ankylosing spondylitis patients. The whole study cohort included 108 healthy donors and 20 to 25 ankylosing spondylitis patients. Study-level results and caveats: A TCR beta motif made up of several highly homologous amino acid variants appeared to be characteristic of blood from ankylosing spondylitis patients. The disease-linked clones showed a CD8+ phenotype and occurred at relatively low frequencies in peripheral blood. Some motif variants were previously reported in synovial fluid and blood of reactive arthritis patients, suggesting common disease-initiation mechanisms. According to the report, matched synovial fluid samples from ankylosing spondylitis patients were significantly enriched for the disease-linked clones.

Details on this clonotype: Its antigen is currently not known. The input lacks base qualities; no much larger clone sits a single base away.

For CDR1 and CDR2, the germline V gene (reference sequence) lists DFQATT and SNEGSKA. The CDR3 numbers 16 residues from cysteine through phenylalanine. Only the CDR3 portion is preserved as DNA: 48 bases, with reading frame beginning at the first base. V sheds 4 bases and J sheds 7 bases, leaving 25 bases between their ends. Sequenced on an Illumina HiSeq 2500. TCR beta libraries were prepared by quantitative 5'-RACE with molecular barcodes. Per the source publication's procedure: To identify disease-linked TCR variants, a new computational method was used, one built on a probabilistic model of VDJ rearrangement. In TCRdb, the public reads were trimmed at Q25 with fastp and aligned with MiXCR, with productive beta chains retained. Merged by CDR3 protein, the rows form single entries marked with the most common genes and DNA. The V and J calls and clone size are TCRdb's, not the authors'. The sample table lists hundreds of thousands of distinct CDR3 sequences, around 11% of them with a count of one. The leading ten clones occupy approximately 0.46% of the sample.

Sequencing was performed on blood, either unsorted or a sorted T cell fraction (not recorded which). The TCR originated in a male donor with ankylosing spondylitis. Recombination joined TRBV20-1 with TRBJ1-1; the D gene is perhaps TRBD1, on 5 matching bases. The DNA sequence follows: TGCAGTGCTACCCTGCGCGGGGGTAGCTGGAGTTTTGAAGCTTTCTTT. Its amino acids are CSATLRGGSWSFEAFF.